This TCR beta chain was profiled in a study of shared clonotypes between healthy human individuals. Overall study context: Those who served as donors were a couple of women and three men between the ages of 18 and 49.

A word on this clone: Its specificity is unknown.

Germline CDR1 and CDR2: WSHSY and SAAADI. The V end was cut by 6 bases, the J end by 1 base, with 7 bases between. The CDR3 consists of 13 residues. Each PCR replicate from the sorted subsets contained around 200 ng DNA, which is about 30,000 T cell genomes. TCRdb keeps only in-frame clones here, not all; method: immunoSEQ multiplex PCR. This table holds some 2,100,000 clones, about 94% found once. Regarding the study as a whole: Naive subsets generally exceeded memory subsets in estimated richness. An effect of sequencing depth on clonotype sharing among donors was expected.

The clonotype originates from a man younger than 35 in good health. Sequenced material: naive CD4+ T cells sorted from blood. Subset indicated: CD45RA+ positively selected. The rearrangement joins TRBV10-2 to TRBJ1-5; D is perhaps TRBD1 (5 bases). In DNA form, the CDR3 reads TGCGCCAGCAGGACAGCCAGCAATCAGCCCCAGCATTTT. Residues: CASRTASNQPQHF.